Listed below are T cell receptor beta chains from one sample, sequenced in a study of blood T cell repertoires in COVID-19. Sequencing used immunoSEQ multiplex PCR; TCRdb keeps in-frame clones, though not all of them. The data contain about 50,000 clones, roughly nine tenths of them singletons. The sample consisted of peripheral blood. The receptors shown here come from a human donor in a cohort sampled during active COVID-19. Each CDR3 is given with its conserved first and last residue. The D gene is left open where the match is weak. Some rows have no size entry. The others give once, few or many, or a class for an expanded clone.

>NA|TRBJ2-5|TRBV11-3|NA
TGTGCCAGCAGCTTTGAGGGGACCCAGTACTTC
CASSFEGTQYF
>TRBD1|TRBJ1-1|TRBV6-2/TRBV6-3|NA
TGTGCCAGCAGCGGGACAGGGTGGACTGAAGCTTTCTTT
CASSGTGWTEAFF
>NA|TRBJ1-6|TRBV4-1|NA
TGCGCCAGCAGCCAAGGACCAGGGGAATTTTCACCCCTCCACTTT
CASSQGPGEFSPLHF
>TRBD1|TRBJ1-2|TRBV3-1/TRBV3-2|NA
TGTGCCAGCAGCCGACAGGGAGGTGGCTACACCTTC
CASSRQGGGYTF
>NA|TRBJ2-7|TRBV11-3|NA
TGTGCCAGCAGCTTAGATCCGGTCAGGGGAAGCAACGAGCAGTACTTC
CASSLDPVRGSNEQYF
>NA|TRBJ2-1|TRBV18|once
TGTGCCAGCTCACTGGCAGGGTTTAGCTCCTACAATGAGCAGTTCTTC
CASSLAGFSSYNEQFF
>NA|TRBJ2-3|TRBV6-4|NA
TGTGCCAGCAAATCGACAGAGAGCACAGATACGCAGTATTTT
CASKSTESTDTQYF
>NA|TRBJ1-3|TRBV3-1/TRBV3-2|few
TGTGCCAGCAGCCAATCATCTGGAAACACCATATATTTT
CASSQSSGNTIYF
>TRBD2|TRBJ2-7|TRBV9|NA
TGTGCCAGCAGCGTAGGAGCGGGGGGCTCCTACGAGCAGTACTTC
CASSVGAGGSYEQYF
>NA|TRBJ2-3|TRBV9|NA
TGTGCCAGCAGCGTGAGCCTGCGAGATACGCAGTATTTT
CASSVSLRDTQYF
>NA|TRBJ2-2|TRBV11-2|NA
TGTGCCAGCACCAACCAGCGGGCGAACACCGGGGAGCTGTTTTTT
CASTNQRANTGELFF
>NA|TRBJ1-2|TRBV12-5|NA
TGTGCTAGTGGTTTGGTAAAGGGGGACGAAGACTATGGCTACACCTTC
CASGLVKGDEDYGYTF
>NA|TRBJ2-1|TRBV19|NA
TGTGCCAGTAGTCCGCGGACAGCCTACAATGAGCAGTTCTTC
CASSPRTAYNEQFF
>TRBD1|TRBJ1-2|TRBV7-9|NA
TGTGCCAGCAGCTTAGCCGGGACAGGGGCTAACTATGGCTACACCTTC
CASSLAGTGANYGYTF
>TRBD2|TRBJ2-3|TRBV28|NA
TGTGCCAGCAGTTTCGTCGCGGGGGGTGCCGGAACGCAGTATTTT
CASSFVAGGAGTQYF